This T cell receptor beta chain was captured by sequencing in a study of blood T cells in healthy people across ages. The study recruited healthy Caucasian donors from Russia who were aged about 6 to 95. Researchers collected roughly 10 milliliters of peripheral blood from every single donor. Isolating PBMCs gave at least 6 million of these cells per sample. The extraction recovered at least 5.5 micrograms of total RNA per sample. A sample-barcoded 5' primer and a J-beta primer mix were used in a second PCR of roughly 6 to 11 cycles. One entry per CDR3 protein, called by TCRdb with MiXCR from the 5' RACE reads. The data hold approximately 690,000 distinct CDR3 sequences, with around 43% observed a single time. This CDR3 has 14 residues. Germline lookup yields CDR1 MNHEY and CDR2 SVGEGT.

The chain recombines TRBV6-2 or TRBV6-3 with TRBJ2-1, with 8 bases that match TRBD2. With the DNA end fitting TRBJ2-7 better, the J assignment may be wrong. This clonotype originated in an elderly man in good health. Sample: blood. CDR3 sequence reads: CASRTGTRIEEQYF. The CDR3 bases are TGTGCCAGCAGGACCGGGACTAGGATTGAGGAGCAGTACTTC.